This T cell receptor beta chain emerged from a study of shared clonotypes between healthy human individuals. This clone came up many times. J lost 0 bases, V lost 0 bases, and 5 bases had no gene match. Looked up from germline, CDR1 is SGHRS and CDR2 is YFSETQ. This CDR3 region has 18 residues. Some clones are missing from TCRdb's copy, which holds only in-frame ones; the method was immunoSEQ multiplex PCR. In the table there are millions of clones, 85% to 95% of which are singletons. The TCR was taken from a young man in good health. The rearrangement uses TRBV5-1 and TRBJ1-6, with TRBD1 matching 8 bases. What was sequenced was naive CD4+ T cells sorted from blood. Subset: CD45RA+ positively selected. The CDR3 sequence is CASSLAPGTGSYNSPLHF. Here the CDR3 DNA reads TGCGCCAGCAGCTTGGCCCCCGGGACAGGCTCCTATAATTCACCCCTCCACTTT.